The clone carrying this TCR beta chain came up many times. Its specificity is not known. TCRdb re-analysed the RT-PCR reads in MiXCR, keeping a single row per CDR3 protein. Found here are approximately 480,000 distinct CDR3 sequences, about 10% of them singletons; the top ten hold about 12%. The data stem from a study of response to subunit inactivated influenza vaccine. Study conclusions and caveats: Authors suggested seasonal influenza vaccinations each recruit few new T cells.

Germline V gene lookup returns CDR1 KGHDR and CDR2 SFDVKD. Trimming shortened V by 4 bases and J by 0 bases, and 12 bases separated the two germline ends. The CDR3 has 16 amino acids. The clonotype comes from a middle-aged man who received an inactivated influenza vaccine. J is TRBJ2-1 and V is TRBV24-1; D is unclear. The sample consisted of PBMCs from blood, taken 45 days after vaccination. CDR3 nucleotide sequence: TGTGCCACCAGTGACTCCCTTACGACCTCCTACAATGAGCAGTTCTTC. Its protein is CATSDSLTTSYNEQFF.